The next 17 T cell receptor beta chains were all read from a single sample in a study of blood T cell repertoires in COVID-19. The protocol was immunoSEQ multiplex PCR, while the TCRdb copy is restricted to in-frame clones and leaves out a portion. The table has 380,000 or so clones, about 89% seen once. The sequencing input was peripheral blood. These receptor sequences come from a man aged 35 to 55 with acute or convalescent COVID-19.

This chain joins TRBV6-5 and TRBJ2-1, with TRBD1 matching over 7 bases. This CDR3 is 14 amino acids long. V lost 8 bases, J lost 3 bases, and 7 bases stayed unmatched. From germline, CDR1 is MNHEY and CDR2 SVGAGI. This CDR3 is CASQTGAVYNEQFF. The DNA of the CDR3 is TGTGCCAGCCAAACAGGGGCAGTCTACAATGAGCAGTTCTTC.

V usage is TRBV19 and J usage is TRBJ2-3; 7 bases match TRBD2. The CDR3 length is 13 residues. The V gene end was trimmed by 9 bases and the J gene end by 0 bases; junction bases not matched to a gene: 3. Germline V gives CDR1 LNHDA, CDR2 SQIVND (reference sequence). The CDR3 loop is CASLGGSTDTQYF. The CDR3 DNA sequence: TGTGCCAGCTTGGGGGGGAGCACAGATACGCAGTATTTT.

The chain is built from TRBV27 and TRBJ1-2; possibly TRBD1 for D (5 bases). The ends were cut back, 7 bases at V and 0 bases at J, with 12 bases in the middle. The CDR3 is 14 residues long. Germline-derived CDR1 and CDR2 are MNHEY and SMNVEV (reference sequence). The CDR3 reads CASKQSGPNYGYTF. In DNA, the CDR3 is TGTGCCAGCAAACAATCAGGGCCTAACTATGGCTACACCTTC.

This chain connects TRBV27 to TRBJ1-1; 9 nucleotides align to TRBD1. With V trimmed by 6 bases and J by 4 bases, 12 bases remained unmatched. The germline CDR1 and CDR2 sequences are MNHEY and SMNVEV (reference sequence). This CDR3 contains 16 residues. The CDR3 region is CASSMWGQGWGTEAFF. The CDR3 region has the DNA TGTGCCAGCAGCATGTGGGGACAGGGCTGGGGCACTGAAGCTTTCTTT.

The chain couples TRBV6-2 or TRBV6-3 to TRBJ2-7, with D maybe TRBD2 (7 bases). The V gene's germline CDR1 is MNHEY and CDR2 SVGEGT. V was pared by 2 bases and J by 0 bases, with 8 bases between. The CDR3 contains 14 residues. CDR3 region: CASSYGGASYEQYF. In nucleotides, the CDR3 is TGTGCCAGCAGTTACGGGGGGGCCTCCTACGAGCAGTACTTC.

The rearrangement joins TRBV27 to TRBJ1-5; no clear D. The CDR3 has 15 residues. In germline, CDR1 is MNHEY, CDR2 SMNVEV (reference sequence). V lost 0 bases and J 0 bases, leaving 6 bases between the germline ends. CDR3 protein: CASSLSPSSNQPQHF. In nucleotides, the CDR3 is TGTGCCAGCAGTTTATCTCCCTCTAGCAATCAGCCCCAGCATTTT.

The gene calls are TRBV3-1 (or the pseudogene TRBV3-2) and TRBJ2-7, with D unclear. There are 14 residues in the CDR3. Trimming removed 1 base from V and 3 bases from J, with 10 bases in between. Germline-derived CDR1 and CDR2 are LGHDT and YNNKEL (reference sequence). The chain's CDR3 is CASSQAHYRYEQYF. The DNA for the CDR3 is TGTGCCAGCAGCCAAGCACATTACCGCTACGAGCAGTACTTC.

V is TRBV19 and J is TRBJ1-1, with D unclear. From germline, CDR1 is LNHDA and CDR2 SQIVND (reference sequence). Trimming took off 5 bases at V and 1 base at J, with 11 bases between the two ends. The CDR3 length is 14 residues. CDR3 protein: CASSGETSNTEAFF. The CDR3 coding sequence is TGTGCCAGTAGTGGGGAGACATCGAACACTGAAGCTTTCTTT.

J is TRBJ1-2 and V is TRBV6-2 or TRBV6-3, with D hard to call. The V and J ends lost 4 bases and 10 bases respectively, with 22 bases between them. Germline CDR1 and CDR2: MNHEY and SVGEGT. This CDR3 spans 15 amino acids. CDR3 loop: CASSWGVVGVGVYTF. DNA for the CDR3: TGTGCCAGCAGTTGGGGAGTGGTGGGCGTGGGAGTCTACACCTTC.

The V gene is TRBV28, the J gene TRBJ1-1; no clear D. Trimming cost V 3 bases and J 2 bases, with 13 bases left between them. This CDR3 is 15 amino acids long. Germline V gene data show CDR1 as MDHEN and CDR2 as SYDVKM. CDR3 DNA: TGTGCCAGCAGTTTCCGAGGCAGCCTAAACACTGAAGCTTTCTTT. Protein product: CASSFRGSLNTEAFF.

The rearrangement uses TRBV7-8 and TRBJ1-3, with D unclear. V was clipped by 1 base and J by 0 bases, with 7 bases between them. The germline V gene has CDR1 SGHVS and CDR2 FQNEAQ. The CDR3 has 15 amino acids. CDR3 sequence reads: CASSLEGVSGNTIYF. For the CDR3, the DNA is TGTGCCAGCAGCTTAGAAGGAGTCTCTGGAAACACCATATATTTT.

The chain carries TRBV27 and TRBJ1-3, with no clear D. Trimming took off 8 bases at V and 2 bases at J, with 16 bases between the two ends. This CDR3 is built from 15 residues. CDR1 and CDR2 from the germline V gene are MNHEY and SMNVEV (reference sequence). CDR3 DNA sequence: TGTGCCAGCGGCTTAATGTTTGGGCCTGGAAACACCATATATTTT. Encoded protein: CASGLMFGPGNTIYF.

V gene TRBV4-1 combines with J gene TRBJ1-3, with D unclear. Germline CDR1 is MGHRA and CDR2 is YSYEKL. This CDR3 contains 14 residues. Trimming took 0 bases from V and 8 from J, leaving 11 bases between them. The CDR3 region is CASSQEEDGDTIYF. In nucleotides, the CDR3 is TGCGCCAGCAGCCAAGAGGAGGACGGGGACACCATATATTTT.

V gene TRBV30 combines with J gene TRBJ1-6; D is possibly TRBD1 (6 bases). This CDR3 comprises 14 residues. Germline V gives CDR1 GTSNPN, CDR2 SVGIG (reference sequence). V was cut by 5 bases and J by 7 bases, with 15 bases left in between. This CDR3 is CAWAQTGKNSPLHF. The CDR3 DNA is TGTGCCTGGGCACAAACAGGGAAAAATTCACCCCTCCACTTT.

V usage is TRBV4-1 and J usage is TRBJ2-1; 8 bases are shared with TRBD2. The ends lost 4 bases at V and 6 bases at J; junction bases unmatched: 8. CDR1 and CDR2 from the germline V gene are MGHRA and YSYEKL. This CDR3 is built from 15 residues. The CDR3 region is CASSPLAGGANEQFF. DNA for the CDR3: TGCGCCAGCAGCCCGCTAGCGGGTGGGGCCAATGAGCAGTTCTTC.

The chain uses TRBV9 and TRBJ1-1, with 10 bases lining up with TRBD1. This CDR3 comprises 15 residues. V was pared by 0 bases and J by 6 bases, with 5 bases of the junction left unmatched. Germline assignment: CDR1 SGDLS and CDR2 YYNGEE. CDR3 sequence reads: CASSVADGTGAEAFF. CDR3 nucleotide sequence: TGTGCCAGCAGCGTAGCCGACGGGACAGGGGCTGAAGCTTTCTTT. Complete variable domain (other parts from reference TRBV9 and TRBJ1-1): DSGVTQTPKHLITATGQRVTLRCSPRSGDLSVYWYQQSLDQGLQFLIQYYNGEERAKGNILERFSAQQFPDLHSELNLSSLELGDSALYFCASSVADGTGAEAFFGQGTRLTVV.

This clone is termed medium-sized. The chain couples TRBV5-1 to TRBJ1-6; 8 nucleotides match TRBD1. Germline V CDR1 and CDR2: SGHRS, YFSETQ. J was trimmed by 4 bases and V by 4 bases; bases with no gene match: 10. This CDR3 contains 17 residues. CDR3 DNA sequence: TGCGCCAGCAGCCCAGGGACAGGAACCCCTTATAATTCACCCCTCCACTTT. It encodes CASSPGTGTPYNSPLHF.